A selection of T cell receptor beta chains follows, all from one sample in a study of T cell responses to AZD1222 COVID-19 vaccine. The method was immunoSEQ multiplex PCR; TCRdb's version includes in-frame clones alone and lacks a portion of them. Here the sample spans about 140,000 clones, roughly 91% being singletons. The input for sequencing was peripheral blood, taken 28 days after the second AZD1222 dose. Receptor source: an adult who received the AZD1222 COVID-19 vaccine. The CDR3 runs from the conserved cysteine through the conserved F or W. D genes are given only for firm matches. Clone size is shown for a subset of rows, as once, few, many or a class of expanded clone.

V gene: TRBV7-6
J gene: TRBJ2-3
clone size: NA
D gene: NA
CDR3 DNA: TGTGCCAGCAGCCAAACGCGGGATACGCAGTATTTT
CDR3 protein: CASSQTRDTQYF

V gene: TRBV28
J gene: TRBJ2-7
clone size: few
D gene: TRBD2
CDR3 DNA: TGTGCCAGCACCTCCGGGACTAAAGCCTACGAGCAGTACTTC
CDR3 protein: CASTSGTKAYEQYF

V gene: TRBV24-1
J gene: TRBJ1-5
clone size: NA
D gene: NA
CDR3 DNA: TGTGCCACCGCAGCCGGACAGCCTAATCAGCCCCAGCATTTT
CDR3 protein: CATAAGQPNQPQHF

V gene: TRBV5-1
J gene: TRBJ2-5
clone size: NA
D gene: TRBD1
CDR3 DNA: TGCGCCAGCAGCTCGGGACAGCAAGAAGAGACCCAGTACTTC
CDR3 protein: CASSSGQQEETQYF

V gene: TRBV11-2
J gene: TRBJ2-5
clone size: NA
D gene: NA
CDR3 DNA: TGTGCCAGCTCCGAGCCGGGGGAGACCCAGTACTTC
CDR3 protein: CASSEPGETQYF

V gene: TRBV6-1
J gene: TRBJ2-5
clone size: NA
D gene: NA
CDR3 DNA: TGTGCCAGCAGTGAAGGACCCCTAGGTCGAGAGACCCAGTACTTC
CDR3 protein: CASSEGPLGRETQYF

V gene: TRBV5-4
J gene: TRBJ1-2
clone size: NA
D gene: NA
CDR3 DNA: TGTGCCAGCAGCTTGGGGGGCAGTTACTATGGCTACACCTTC
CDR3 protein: CASSLGGSYYGYTF

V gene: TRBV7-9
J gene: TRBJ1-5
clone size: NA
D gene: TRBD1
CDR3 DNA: TGTGCCAGCAGCTCGATAAACGGCAGGGGGAATCAGCCCCAGCATTTT
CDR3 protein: CASSSINGRGNQPQHF

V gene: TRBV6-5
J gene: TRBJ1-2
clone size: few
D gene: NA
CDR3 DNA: TGTGCCAGCAGTTTTGGTATAAGGGGTGGTGGCTACACCTTC
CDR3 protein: CASSFGIRGGGYTF

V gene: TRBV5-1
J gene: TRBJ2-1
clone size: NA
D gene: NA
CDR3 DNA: TGCGCCAGCAGCTTGGCAGTCTACAATGAGCAGTTCTTC
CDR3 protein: CASSLAVYNEQFF

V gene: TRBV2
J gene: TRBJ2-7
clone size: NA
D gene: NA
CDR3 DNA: TGTGCCAGCAGTGTTTACGAGCAGTACTTC
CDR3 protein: CASSVYEQYF

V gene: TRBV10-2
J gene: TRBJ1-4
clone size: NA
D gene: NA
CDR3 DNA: TGCGCCAGCAGTGACGGCTACGGGGAAAAACTGTTTTTT
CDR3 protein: CASSDGYGEKLFF

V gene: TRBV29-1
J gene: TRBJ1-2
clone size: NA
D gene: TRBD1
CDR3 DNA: TGCAGCGCCGGAGGCGGGACAGGGATTGGCTACACCTTC
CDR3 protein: CSAGGGTGIGYTF

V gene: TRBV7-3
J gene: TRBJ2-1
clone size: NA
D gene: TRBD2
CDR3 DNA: TGTGCCAGCAGCTTAACTCTAGCGGGGGGGCCGCATGAGCAGTTCTTC
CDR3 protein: CASSLTLAGGPHEQFF

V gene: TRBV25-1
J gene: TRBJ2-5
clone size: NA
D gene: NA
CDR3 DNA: TGTGCCAGCAGGGGATCTCGCGGAGGGGGCGAGACCCAGTACTTC
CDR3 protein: CASRGSRGGGETQYF

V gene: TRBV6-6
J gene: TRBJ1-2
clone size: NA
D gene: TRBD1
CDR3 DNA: TGTGCCAGCCAGGGACAGCCGATAGGAGGCTACACCTTC
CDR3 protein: CASQGQPIGGYTF

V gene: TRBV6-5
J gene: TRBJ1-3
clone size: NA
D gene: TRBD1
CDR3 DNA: TGTGCCAGCAGTCAACAGGGGAGGAACACCATATATTTT
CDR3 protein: CASSQQGRNTIYF

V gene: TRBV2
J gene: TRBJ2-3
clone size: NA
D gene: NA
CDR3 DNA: TGTGCCAGCAGGGCCCCCACAGAAGATACGCAGTATTTT
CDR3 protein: CASRAPTEDTQYF

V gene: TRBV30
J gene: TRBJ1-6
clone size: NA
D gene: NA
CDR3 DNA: TGTGCCTGGAGTCGGGTTAATTCACCCCTCCACTTT
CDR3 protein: CAWSRVNSPLHF

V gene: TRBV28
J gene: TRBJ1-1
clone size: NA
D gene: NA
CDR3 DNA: TGTGCCAGCAGTTTGAGGGGGATGGGACGAGGGAACACTGAAGCTTTCTTT
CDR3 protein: CASSLRGMGRGNTEAFF

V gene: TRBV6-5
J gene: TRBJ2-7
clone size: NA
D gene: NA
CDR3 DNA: TGTGCCAGCAGTTACTCGAGGGGGGTCTACGAGCAGTACTTC
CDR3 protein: CASSYSRGVYEQYF